A single sample is the source of the 29 T cell receptor beta chains below, sequenced in a study of cytomegalovirus exposure and HLA in healthy donors. The PCR contained 60 Vbeta and 13 Jbeta primers. Assay used: immunoSEQ multiplex PCR; TCRdb lists only in-frame clones, some missing. Here the sample spans roughly 78,000 clones, roughly 63% being singletons. Specimen: PBMCs. Source of these receptors: a man aged 30-40 years in good health and CMV-seropositive.

The chain combines TRBV28 with TRBJ2-7; perhaps TRBD1 as D (6 bases). The CDR3 totals 15 residues. Trimming took 4 bases from V and 1 from J, leaving 14 bases between them. The V gene's germline CDR1 is MDHEN and CDR2 SYDVKM. Here the CDR3 DNA reads TGTGCCAGCAGTTCCAGGGGCTATTGGTCCTACGAGCAGTACTTC. Translating gives CASSSRGYWSYEQYF.

This chain links TRBV5-1 with TRBJ2-7; TRBD1 matches 7 bases. The V segment lost 3 bases and the J segment 3 bases; nucleotides outside the gene matches: 6. Germline V gene lookup returns CDR1 SGHRS and CDR2 YFSETQ. The CDR3 runs to 14 residues. Here the CDR3 DNA reads TGCGCCAGCAGCTCGGGACAGACGAACTACGAGCAGTACTTC. It encodes CASSSGQTNYEQYF.

The chain couples TRBV5-1 to TRBJ1-4; D may be TRBD1 (5 bases). Deletions cut 4 bases from V and 5 bases from J, with 15 bases between. Germline values: CDR1 SGHRS, CDR2 YFSETQ. The length of the CDR3 is 15 residues. Here the CDR3 reads CASSGEGYENEKLFF. The DNA for the CDR3 is TGCGCCAGCAGCGGGGAGGGGTACGAAAATGAAAAACTGTTTTTT.

Only a few counts were recorded for this clone. The rearrangement uses TRBV12-5 and TRBJ1-1; 11 bases are shared with TRBD1. Germline CDR1 reads LGHNT; CDR2 reads FRNRAP. V lost 5 bases and J lost 5; bases outside the gene matches: 10. CDR3 length: 16 amino acids. CDR3 in DNA: TGTGCTAGTGGTGCCCCGGGACAGGGGGTGACGACTGAAGCTTTCTTT. Encoded protein: CASGAPGQGVTTEAFF.

The gene calls are TRBV6-6 and TRBJ1-1, with TRBD1 as a possible D gene (5 bases). V was clipped by 4 bases and J by 10 bases, with 13 bases between them. Germline V gives CDR1 MNHNY, CDR2 SVGAGI (reference sequence). The CDR3 is 12 amino acids. CDR3 loop: CASSSPTGGAFF. CDR3 sequence (DNA): TGTGCCAGCAGTTCACCCACCGGGGGAGCTTTCTTT.

Only one count was recorded for this clone. The V and J genes are TRBV5-1 and TRBJ1-2; weak D call: TRBD1 (5 bases). The CDR3 spans 14 residues. The germline V and J ends were trimmed by 2 bases and 5 bases, with 13 bases remaining between them. Germline CDR1 and CDR2: SGHRS and YFSETQ. The CDR3 sequence: CASSFGAGVYGYTF. Written as DNA, the CDR3 is TGCGCCAGCAGCTTTGGGGCAGGCGTTTATGGCTACACCTTC.

This clone occurred a few times. The CDR3 is CSAGLADSNAHEQYF. The DNA of the CDR3 is TGCAGCGCCGGACTAGCGGATTCCAACGCCCACGAGCAGTACTTC. The chain links TRBV29-1 to TRBJ2-7, with 10 bases that match TRBD2. Germline CDR1 and CDR2: SQVTM and ANQGSEA. The length of the CDR3 is 15 residues. With V trimmed by 7 bases and J by 5 bases, 14 bases remained unmatched.

This clone was counted only a few times. The V and J genes are TRBV2 and TRBJ2-7, with 10 bases aligning to TRBD1. The CDR3 sequence is 14 residues long. The germline V gene has CDR1 SNHLY and CDR2 FYNNEI. Germline trimming cut 6 bases from V and 7 bases from J; bases unmatched to any gene: 9. In DNA form, the CDR3 reads TGTGCCAGCAGCCGGGACAGGGGATCTGGGGAGCAGTACTTC. This sequence encodes CASSRDRGSGEQYF.

This chain joins TRBV5-4 and TRBJ2-5, with 10 nucleotides matching TRBD1. Germline CDR1 and CDR2: SGHNT and YYREEE (reference sequence). J was trimmed by 1 base and V by 6 bases; bases with no gene match: 12. The CDR3 is 17 residues long. DNA for the CDR3: TGTGCCAGCACCCCGGGACAGGGGATAGGGTTCCAAGAGACCCAGTACTTC. Translating it yields CASTPGQGIGFQETQYF.

The rearrangement uses TRBV11-1 and TRBJ2-1, with D perhaps matching TRBD2 (6 bases). In germline, CDR1 is SGHAT, CDR2 FQDESV (reference sequence). This CDR3 is built from 15 residues. V was clipped by 5 bases and J by 5 bases, with 16 bases between them. CDR3 coding DNA: TGTGCCAGCAGCGTCCGGGACTTTGGAAACAATGAGCAGTTCTTC. This sequence encodes CASSVRDFGNNEQFF.

The chain carries TRBV5-1 and TRBJ1-1; D is perhaps TRBD1 (6 bases). The CDR3 runs 15 residues. The V and J ends lost 4 bases and 0 bases respectively, with 13 bases between them. The germline gives CDR1 SGHRS, CDR2 YFSETQ. The chain's CDR3 is CASSPGQPLNTEAFF. CDR3 DNA sequence: TGCGCCAGCAGCCCAGGACAGCCCCTGAACACTGAAGCTTTCTTT. Drawing the rest from reference TRBV5-1 and TRBJ1-1, the complete variable domain is KAGVTQTPRYLIKTRGQQVTLSCSPISGHRSVSWYQQTPGQGLQFLFEYFSETQRNKGNFPGRFSGRQFSNSRSEMNVSTLELGDSALYLCASSPGQPLNTEAFFGQGTRLTVV.

V and J are TRBV4-3 and TRBJ2-4; 7 nucleotides align to TRBD1. Germline trimming cut 1 base from V and 1 base from J; bases unmatched to any gene: 4. The V gene's germline CDR1 is LGHNA and CDR2 YSLEER. This CDR3 comprises 16 residues. The CDR3 coding sequence is TGCGCCAGCAGCCAAGTTACAGGGGAGGCCAAAAACATTCAGTACTTC. Its protein product is CASSQVTGEAKNIQYF.

The V gene is TRBV15, the J gene TRBJ1-2; 9 bases align to TRBD1. Losses at the gene ends were 5 bases for V and 2 bases for J; bases not matched to a gene: 12. This CDR3 is 17 amino acids long. The germline gives CDR1 LNHNV, CDR2 YYDKDF (reference sequence). In nucleotides, the CDR3 is TGTGCCACCAGCGAGGGACAGGGAGGTGCATGGAACTATGGCTACACCTTC. It is translated as CATSEGQGGAWNYGYTF.

V and J are TRBV27 and TRBJ1-1; tentative D call: TRBD1 (6 bases). This CDR3 spans 14 amino acids. V lost 5 bases and J 6 bases, leaving 16 bases between the germline ends. The germline V gene encodes CDR1 MNHEY and CDR2 SMNVEV (reference sequence). The CDR3 DNA reads as TGTGCCAGCAGTCCGGATCCGGGGGGCTCTGAAGCTTTCTTT. It is translated as CASSPDPGGSEAFF.

For this clone: A read error may account for a junction end that differs from germline. The same CDR3 arises from other DNA sequences in this sample as well. The chain joins TRBV6-6 to TRBJ2-7; a weak D match, TRBD1 (6 bases). The CDR3 is 14 residues long. Germline V lookup: CDR1 MNHNY, CDR2 SVGAGI (reference sequence). CDR3 nucleotides: TGCGCCAGCAGTTACGGGGACACCACCTACGAGCAGTACTTC. It codes for CASSYGDTTYEQYF.

This sequence joins TRBV29-1 and TRBJ2-3; D is perhaps TRBD1 (5 bases). Trimming took off 1 base at V and 1 base at J, with 12 bases between the two ends. The CDR3 has 15 amino acids. Germline CDR1 reads SQVTM; CDR2 reads ANQGSEA. The CDR3 nucleotides read TGCAGCGTTGAAGGGCAGATCAGGGGCACAGATACGCAGTATTTT. It encodes CSVEGQIRGTDTQYF.

DNA of the CDR3: TGCGCCAGCAGCCAACCGGACAGAATCCACGAGCAGTACTTC. Translation: CASSQPDRIHEQYF. This rearrangement joins TRBV5-1 to TRBJ2-7; the D gene is possibly TRBD1 (6 bases). There are 14 residues in the CDR3. The V and J ends lost 4 bases and 5 bases respectively, with 16 bases between them. Per germline, CDR1 SGHRS and CDR2 YFSETQ.

The chain combines TRBV11-2 with TRBJ1-5; TRBD1 is a possible D gene (6 bases). The CDR3 consists of 16 residues. Trimming took off 2 bases at V and 1 base at J, with 12 bases between the two ends. Germline CDR1 reads SGHAT; CDR2 reads FQNNGV. CDR3 protein: CASSLYGGASNQPQHF. The CDR3 DNA is TGTGCCAGCAGCTTATATGGGGGGGCCAGCAATCAGCCCCAGCATTTT.

The chain has TRBV27 and TRBJ2-3; TRBD2 is a possible D gene (5 bases). Germline values: CDR1 MNHEY, CDR2 SMNVEV (reference sequence). Trimming stripped 5 bases from V and 5 bases from J, with 8 bases between. The CDR3 has 12 residues. CDR3 loop: CASSRGRDTQYF. Here the CDR3 DNA reads TGTGCCAGCAGTCGGGGAAGAGATACGCAGTATTTT.

This sequence joins TRBV30 and TRBJ1-1; D is ambiguous. The germline gives CDR1 GTSNPN, CDR2 SVGIG (reference sequence). The CDR3 spans 13 residues. The ends were cut back, 2 bases at V and 3 bases at J, with 10 bases in the middle. CDR3 in DNA: TGTGCCTGGAGTACCGTGGCCTACACTGAAGCTTTCTTT. It yields the protein CAWSTVAYTEAFF.

This clone has a handful of counts. The chain recombines TRBV6-5 with TRBJ1-6, with TRBD1 identical over 9 bases. Germline CDR1 and CDR2: MNHEY and SVGAGI. The J segment lost 9 bases and the V segment lost 5 bases, leaving 5 bases of the junction unmatched. This CDR3 has 14 residues. CDR3 sequence: CASSQRQGGSPLHF. CDR3 coding DNA: TGTGCCAGCAGTCAACGACAGGGGGGTTCACCCCTCCACTTT.

The chain recombines TRBV18 with TRBJ1-2, with TRBD1 identical over 7 bases. Unmatched junction bases numbered 13, after V lost 3 bases and J lost 6 bases. The CDR3 has 16 amino acids. Germline CDR1 KGHSH, CDR2 LQKENI. CDR3 sequence (DNA): TGTGCCAGCTCACCCAGAAACGACAGGGCCTTTGATGGCTACACCTTC. As protein: CASSPRNDRAFDGYTF.

The genes are TRBV28 and TRBJ1-1, with TRBD1 as a possible D gene (6 bases). Germline-derived CDR1 and CDR2 are MDHEN and SYDVKM. This CDR3 is 16 amino acids long. V lost 3 bases and J lost 0, with 14 bases in between. The CDR3 loop is CASSFYPGQMNTEAFF. CDR3 nucleotides: TGTGCCAGCAGTTTTTATCCGGGACAAATGAACACTGAAGCTTTCTTT.

This clone was seen more than once but under ten times. This rearrangement joins TRBV4-2 to TRBJ2-2; 12 bases map to TRBD1. The CDR3 runs 18 residues. Unmatched junction bases numbered 8, after V lost 2 bases and J lost 4 bases. Germline lookup yields CDR1 LGHNA and CDR2 YNFKEQ. CDR3 sequence (DNA): TGTGCCAGCAGCCAACCCGGGACAGGGGGCGCTTTCACCGGGGAGCTGTTTTTT. Protein: CASSQPGTGGAFTGELFF.

The chain uses TRBV6-4 and TRBJ2-2; D gene uncertain. Germline CDR1 MRHNA, CDR2 SNTAGT. V was pared by 6 bases and J by 5 bases, with 13 bases between. The CDR3 has 14 residues. In nucleotides, the CDR3 is TGTGCCAGCAGCGGTGACGGGTCTACCGGGGAGCTGTTTTTT. It is translated as CASSGDGSTGELFF.

Details on this clone: This CDR3 is also generated by other DNA sequences in the sample. The rearrangement joins TRBV19 to TRBJ2-7, with TRBD1 matching over 10 bases. From germline, CDR1 is LNHDA and CDR2 SQIVND (reference sequence). The CDR3 runs to 13 residues. The V gene end was trimmed by 5 bases and the J gene end by 7 bases; junction bases not matched to a gene: 5. CDR3 in DNA: TGTGCCAGTAGTCGACAGGGGGCGGGGGAGCAGTACTTC. This gives the protein CASSRQGAGEQYF.

The rearrangement joins TRBV9 to TRBJ2-1; 8 bases match TRBD2. The CDR3 length is 15 residues. Germline values: CDR1 SGDLS, CDR2 YYNGEE. V shed 4 bases and J 2 bases; nucleotides not matched to a gene: 5. The CDR3 loop is CASSPRGGTYNEQFF. Here the CDR3 DNA reads TGTGCCAGCAGCCCCCGGGGGGGAACCTACAATGAGCAGTTCTTC.

The chain employs TRBV5-1 and TRBJ2-7, with D perhaps matching TRBD2 (5 bases). The germline gives CDR1 SGHRS, CDR2 YFSETQ. V lost 1 base and J lost 3, with 17 bases in between. The CDR3 sequence is 16 residues long. CDR3 DNA sequence: TGCGCCAGCAGCTTGTTGGGTGGGAGTAACGTCTACGAGCAGTACTTC. Translated, it gives CASSLLGGSNVYEQYF.

The chain couples TRBV5-6 to TRBJ2-4; D unresolved. The V and J ends lost 0 bases and 0 bases respectively, with 10 bases between them. CDR3 length equals 16 residues. From germline, CDR1 is SGHDT and CDR2 YYEEEE. CDR3 protein: CASSLVGSIAKNIQYF. CDR3 DNA: TGTGCCAGCAGCTTGGTGGGCAGTATAGCCAAAAACATTCAGTACTTC.